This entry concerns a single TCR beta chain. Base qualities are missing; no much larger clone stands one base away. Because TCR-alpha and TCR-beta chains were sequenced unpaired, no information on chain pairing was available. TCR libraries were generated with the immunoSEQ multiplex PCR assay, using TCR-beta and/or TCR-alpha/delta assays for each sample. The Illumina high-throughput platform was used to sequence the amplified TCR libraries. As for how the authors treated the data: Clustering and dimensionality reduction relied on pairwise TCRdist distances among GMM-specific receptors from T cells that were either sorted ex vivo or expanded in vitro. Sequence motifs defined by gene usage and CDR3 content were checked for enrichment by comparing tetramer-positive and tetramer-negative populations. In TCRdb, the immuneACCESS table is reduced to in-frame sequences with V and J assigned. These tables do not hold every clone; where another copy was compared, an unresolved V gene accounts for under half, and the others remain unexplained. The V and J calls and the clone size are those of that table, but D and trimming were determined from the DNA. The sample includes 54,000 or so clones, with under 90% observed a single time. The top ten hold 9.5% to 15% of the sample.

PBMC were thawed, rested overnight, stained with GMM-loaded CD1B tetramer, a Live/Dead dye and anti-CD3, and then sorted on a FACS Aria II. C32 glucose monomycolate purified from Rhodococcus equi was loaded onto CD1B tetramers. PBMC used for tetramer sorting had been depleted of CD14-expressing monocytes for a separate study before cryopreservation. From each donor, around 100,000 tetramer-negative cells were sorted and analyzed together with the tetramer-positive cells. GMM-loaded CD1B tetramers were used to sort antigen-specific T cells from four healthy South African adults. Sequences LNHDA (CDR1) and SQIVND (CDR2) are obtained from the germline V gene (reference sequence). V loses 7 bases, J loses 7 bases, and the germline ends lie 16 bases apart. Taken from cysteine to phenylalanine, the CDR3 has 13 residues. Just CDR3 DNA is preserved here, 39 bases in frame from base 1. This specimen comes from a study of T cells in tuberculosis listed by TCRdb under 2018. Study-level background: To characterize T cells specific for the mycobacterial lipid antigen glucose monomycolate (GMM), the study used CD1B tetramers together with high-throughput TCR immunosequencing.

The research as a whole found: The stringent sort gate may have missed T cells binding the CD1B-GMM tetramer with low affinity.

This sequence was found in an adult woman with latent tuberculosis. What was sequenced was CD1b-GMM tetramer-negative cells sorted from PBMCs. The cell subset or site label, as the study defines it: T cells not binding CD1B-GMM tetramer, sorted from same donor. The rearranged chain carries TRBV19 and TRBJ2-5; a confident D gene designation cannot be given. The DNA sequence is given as TGTGCCAGTACTCCCGGCCTCCCGGGGACCCAGTACTTC. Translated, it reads CASTPGLPGTQYF.